The entry that follows covers one T cell receptor beta chain sequence. This sample stems from a study of blood T cell repertoires in COVID-19. Study-level background: Some COVID-19 samples were acute and others convalescent; all came from the United States, Italy and Spain.

The CDR3 contains 12 residues. CDR1 and CDR2 from the germline V gene are SEHNR and FQNEAQ (reference sequence). Under the authors' procedure: Amplifying reference gene primers gave estimates of nucleated cell counts. Only in-frame clones appear in the TCRdb table, and some are missing; sequencing was by immunoSEQ multiplex PCR. The DNA was the basis for D and trimming; V, J and clone size are from that table. The table has roughly 200,000 clones, about nine tenths seen once. The chain employs TRBV7-9 and TRBJ2-1; 7 nucleotides align to TRBD2. This clonotype was sampled from a woman aged 40 to 49 with acute COVID-19. The sequencing input was PBMCs or T cells enriched from blood (not recorded which). The CDR3, as DNA: TGTGCTTACAGAGGACTAGTCAATGAGCAGTTCTTC. Protein: CAYRGLVNEQFF.